The present entry profiles one TCR beta chain with its context. The sample is drawn from a study of cytomegalovirus exposure and HLA in healthy donors. V lost 2 bases and J 3 bases, leaving 11 bases between the germline ends. The length of the CDR3 is 14 residues. CDR1 is MGHRA, CDR2 YSYEKL, per germline. PCR involved 60 Vbeta and 13 Jbeta primers. The protocol was immunoSEQ multiplex PCR, while the TCRdb copy is restricted to in-frame clones and leaves out a portion. The sample holds 120,000 to 150,000 clones; roughly 80% are singletons and the top ten take 5.5% to 6%. The V call is TRBV4-1, the J call TRBJ2-7; the D gene is possibly TRBD1 (5 bases). The material sequenced was PBMCs. The receptor's source is a man younger than 45 in good health and CMV-seropositive. The CDR3: CASSQLAGNYEQYF. In DNA form, the CDR3 reads TGCGCCAGCAGCCAATTAGCAGGGAACTACGAGCAGTACTTC.